There are a few counts of the clone carrying this TCR beta chain. Its matching antigen is unknown. The CDR3 length is 16 residues. V shed 2 bases and J shed 2 bases, with 13 bases lying between them. CDR1 and CDR2 from the germline V gene are KGHSH and LQKENI. The sample belongs to a study of cytomegalovirus exposure and HLA in healthy donors. The PCR contained 60 Vbeta and 13 Jbeta primers. The repertoire was sequenced with immunoSEQ multiplex PCR; TCRdb's copy has only in-frame clones and lacks some. In the table there are approximately 150,000 clones, about four fifths of which are singletons. Overall study results and limits: A few of the chains that were CMV-associated were confirmed in vitro to be specific for CMV antigens. The productive fraction for most TCR beta V segments was about 87% or about 30% in an earlier analysis.

Input material: PBMCs. The receptor's source is a man aged 45-60 years in good health and CMV-seropositive. The chain links TRBV18 to TRBJ1-3; no definite D call. CDR3 bases: TGTGCCAGCTCACCAACCGTTGACTTCACTGGAAACACCATATATTTT. Translated: CASSPTVDFTGNTIYF.